One and the same sample provided the 30 T cell receptor beta chains below, sequenced in a study of Ad26.COV2.S vaccination and SARS-CoV-2 variants. Treatment reported: around 19 received Ad26.COV2.S at low or high dose, single or two shots; roughly 5 received placebo; per-sample allocation not given. On day 63 after the first injection, vaccine and placebo recipients gave samples. Measured with immunoSEQ multiplex PCR; TCRdb has only the in-frame clones, and not every one. The sample includes some 520,000 clones, approximately 90% of them seen just once. The source was peripheral blood, collected in a trial of Ad26.COV2.S vaccine versus placebo. These receptors all come from a person between 18 and 59 years old who received the Ad26.COV2.S COVID-19 vaccine or a placebo.

This chain uses TRBV2 with TRBJ2-7; no reliable D call. Between the trimmed V and J ends, which lost 7 bases and 3 bases, there was a span of 10 bases. CDR1 and CDR2 (germline): SNHLY, FYNNEI. There are 12 residues in the CDR3. DNA for the CDR3: TGTGCCAGCAAGGACCAAATCTACGAGCAGTACTTC. It translates to CASKDQIYEQYF.

This chain links TRBV19 with TRBJ1-3; D is undetermined. V lost 6 bases and J 0 bases, leaving 18 bases between the germline ends. The CDR3 is 17 residues long. Germline loops: CDR1 LNHDA, CDR2 SQIVND (reference sequence). The CDR3 region is CASRTSGLTSSGNTIYF. CDR3 bases: TGTGCCAGTAGAACATCCGGCCTTACGAGCTCTGGAAACACCATATATTTT.

This sequence joins TRBV30 and TRBJ2-3; the match to TRBD2 covers 8 bases. The CDR3 contains 14 residues. Germline assignment: CDR1 GTSNPN and CDR2 SVGIG (reference sequence). V shed 4 bases and J 2 bases; nucleotides not matched to a gene: 5. This CDR3 is CAWTSGGNTDTQYF. The CDR3 DNA follows: TGTGCCTGGACTTCGGGAGGGAACACAGATACGCAGTATTTT.

This chain uses TRBV13 with TRBJ2-5; 7 bases line up with TRBD1. The CDR3 has 14 residues. Germline assignment: CDR1 PRHDT and CDR2 FYEKMQ (reference sequence). Trimming at V came to 4 bases and at J to 3 bases, leaving 5 bases not matched to a gene. The CDR3, as DNA: TGTGCCAGCAGCTCGGACAGGAGGAAAGAGACCCAGTACTTC. Translating it yields CASSSDRRKETQYF.

This clone was observed a handful of times. The chain links TRBV7-9 to TRBJ1-2, with D perhaps TRBD1 (6 bases). The CDR3 runs to 15 residues. Germline CDR1 reads SEHNR; CDR2 reads FQNEAQ (reference sequence). The V gene lost 1 base and the J gene lost 6 bases, with 15 bases spanning the gap. As DNA, the CDR3 is TGTGCCAGCAGCTTAGGTTTTCAGGGGCTGCATGGCTACACCTTC. Its protein product is CASSLGFQGLHGYTF.

The chain carries TRBV6-2 or TRBV6-3 and TRBJ2-1; D perhaps matches TRBD1 (5 bases). The CDR3 extends over 16 amino acids. The germline V and J ends were trimmed by 2 bases and 0 bases, with 11 bases remaining between them. Germline V gene sequence: CDR1 MNHEY, CDR2 SVGEGT. The CDR3 DNA is TGTGCCAGCAGTTACGACAGTTTGAGCTCCTACAATGAGCAGTTCTTC. This encodes CASSYDSLSSYNEQFF.

Written as DNA, the CDR3 is TGTGCCAGCAGTTTAGGATTCACTGAAGCTTTCTTT. The encoded protein is CASSLGFTEAFF. This sequence joins TRBV28 and TRBJ1-1; D remains ambiguous. V lost 2 bases, J lost 4 bases, and 5 bases lay in between. Germline CDR1 and CDR2: MDHEN and SYDVKM. The CDR3 loop spans 12 amino acids.

This clone appeared a single time. The J gene is TRBJ2-7, the V gene TRBV28, with D possibly TRBD2 on 5 matching bases. The CDR3 is 12 amino acids. Trimming shortened V by 1 base and J by 9 bases, and 10 bases separated the two germline ends. Germline V gives CDR1 MDHEN, CDR2 SYDVKM. CDR3 nucleotide sequence: TGTGCCAGCAGTTTATACGGGGAATGGCAGTACTTC. Amino acid sequence: CASSLYGEWQYF.

The chain joins TRBV7-2 to TRBJ2-7; 10 bases match TRBD2. Trimming at V came to 3 bases and at J to 2 bases, leaving 7 bases not matched to a gene. From germline, CDR1 is SGHTA and CDR2 FQGNSA. This CDR3 spans 16 amino acids. The CDR3 spells CASSFGSAGGPYEQYF. CDR3 coding DNA: TGTGCCAGCAGCTTTGGTTCAGCGGGAGGGCCCTACGAGCAGTACTTC.

The CDR3 loop is CAISADTDTQYF. In DNA, the CDR3 is TGTGCCATCAGTGCGGACACAGATACGCAGTATTTT. This rearrangement joins TRBV10-3 to TRBJ2-3; the D is unclear. V was pared by 4 bases and J by 2 bases, with 4 bases between. The germline gives CDR1 ENHRY, CDR2 SYGVKD. The CDR3 contains 12 residues.

This rearrangement joins TRBV18 to TRBJ2-5; 8 bases match TRBD2. The V gene's germline CDR1 is KGHSH and CDR2 LQKENI. J lost 3 bases, V lost 2 bases, and 8 bases had no gene match. The CDR3 length is 16 residues. This CDR3 reads CASSPSMAGGKETQYF. The DNA for the CDR3 is TGTGCCAGCTCACCAAGCATGGCGGGAGGCAAAGAGACCCAGTACTTC.

J is TRBJ1-2 and V is TRBV11-2, with 7 bases fitting TRBD1. Germline V gives CDR1 SGHAT, CDR2 FQNNGV. With V trimmed by 3 bases and J by 8 bases, 9 bases remained unmatched. The CDR3 sequence is 14 residues long. This chain's CDR3 is CASSLRQGMEGYTF. The DNA of the CDR3 is TGTGCCAGCAGCTTGAGACAGGGAATGGAAGGCTACACCTTC.

J is TRBJ1-2 and V is TRBV30; D unclear. Germline V gene data show CDR1 as GTSNPN and CDR2 as SVGIG (reference sequence). V lost 5 bases and J 5 bases, leaving 9 bases between the germline ends. The CDR3 consists of 11 residues. CDR3: CAWGFGYGYTF. The CDR3 DNA follows: TGTGCCTGGGGTTTTGGATATGGCTACACCTTC.

The chain carries TRBV12-3 or TRBV12-4 and TRBJ1-1; TRBD1 might be the D (6 bases). V lost 7 bases, J lost 6 bases, and 12 bases lay in between. The CDR3 covers 12 residues. The CDR3 loop is CASNLQGSEAFF. The CDR3 region has the DNA TGTGCCAGCAATCTACAGGGCTCTGAAGCTTTCTTT.

This chain connects TRBV5-4 to TRBJ2-1; possible D gene TRBD1, 8 bases. CDR1 is SGHNT and CDR2 is YYREEE in the germline V gene (reference sequence). This CDR3 spans 19 amino acids. Trimming took 4 bases from V and 7 from J, leaving 30 bases between them. The CDR3 here is CASSRAGGGKSGGRNEQFF. The CDR3 bases are TGTGCCAGCAGCCGCGCAGGGGGCGGAAAGTCGGGAGGTCGTAATGAGCAGTTCTTC.

This clone occurred once. V is TRBV24-1 and J is TRBJ2-7, with 11 bases aligning to TRBD1. With V trimmed by 0 bases and J by 12 bases, 12 bases remained unmatched. The CDR3 is made up of 16 amino acids. Germline V gene lookup returns CDR1 KGHDR and CDR2 SFDVKD. The CDR3 coding sequence is TGTGCCACCAGTGATTTGGCCGGACAGGGGGCTTCAATCTGGTACTTC. Protein sequence: CATSDLAGQGASIWYF.

This chain joins TRBV24-1 and TRBJ1-2; D is unresolved. Trimming shortened V by 4 bases and J by 2 bases, and 4 bases separated the two germline ends. This CDR3 has 12 residues. Germline V CDR1 and CDR2: KGHDR, SFDVKD. The CDR3, as DNA: TGTGCCACCAGTGAGGACAACTATGGCTACACCTTC. Translated, it gives CATSEDNYGYTF.

CDR3 sequence reads: CAAARDRNYGYTF. CDR3 in DNA: TGTGCTGCGGCGAGAGACCGAAACTATGGCTACACCTTC. The V gene is TRBV28, the J gene TRBJ1-2; D gene uncertain. The CDR3 contains 13 residues. Germline V gene data show CDR1 as MDHEN and CDR2 as SYDVKM.

The rearrangement uses TRBV5-4 and TRBJ1-6; D gene unclear. CDR1 is SGHNT and CDR2 is YYREEE in the germline V gene (reference sequence). The V end lost 3 bases, the J end lost 7 bases, and 11 bases lay between the germline ends. The CDR3 has 14 residues. CDR3 sequence (DNA): TGTGCCAGCAGCTCCTCTAAACAAAATTCACCCCTCCACTTT. Amino acids: CASSSSKQNSPLHF.

The V gene is TRBV3-1 (or the pseudogene TRBV3-2), the J gene TRBJ2-1; 11 bases match TRBD2. J was trimmed by 7 bases and V by 4 bases; bases with no gene match: 6. Looked up from germline, CDR1 is LGHDT and CDR2 is YNNKEL (reference sequence). This CDR3 contains 15 residues. The CDR3 bases are TGTGCCAGCAGCCCGACTAGCGGGATTGCAAATGAGCAGTTCTTC. Its translation is CASSPTSGIANEQFF.

The CDR3 DNA follows: TGTGCCAGCAGCTACGGGGTCGGGCGTGAGCAGTACTTC. It encodes CASSYGVGREQYF. The genes are TRBV7-3 and TRBJ2-7; tentatively, D is TRBD2 (5 bases). Germline V gives CDR1 SGHTA, CDR2 FQGTGA. The V end was cut by 4 bases, the J end by 7 bases, with 14 bases between. This CDR3 region has 13 residues.

V gene TRBV30 combines with J gene TRBJ1-1; no firm D call. Trimming pared 4 bases from V and 11 bases from J, leaving 23 bases between. This CDR3 has 14 amino acids. Germline values: CDR1 GTSNPN, CDR2 SVGIG (reference sequence). The CDR3 sequence is CAWMRRLGAGGAFF. DNA for the CDR3: TGTGCCTGGATGAGGAGGTTGGGAGCGGGTGGGGCTTTCTTT.

The V and J genes are TRBV6-2 or TRBV6-3 and TRBJ2-1; D is uncertain. The CDR3 totals 16 residues. Germline V gives CDR1 MNHEY, CDR2 SVGEGT. Trimming took 0 bases from V and 3 from J, leaving 12 bases between them. The CDR3 nucleotides read TGTGCCAGCAGTTACTCTACGGCCCAGATCTACAATGAGCAGTTCTTC. It translates to CASSYSTAQIYNEQFF.

The chain has TRBV3-1 (or the pseudogene TRBV3-2) and TRBJ1-2; no reliable D call. Trimming left V 0 bases short and J 7 bases short, with 12 bases between. Germline CDR1 LGHDT, CDR2 YNNKEL (reference sequence). The CDR3 runs to 14 residues. CDR3 nucleotides: TGTGCCAGCAGCCAAGAACAGTTTTGGGGTGGCTACACCTTC. Its translation is CASSQEQFWGGYTF.

The V and J genes are TRBV27 and TRBJ1-4; D might be TRBD1 (6 bases). Trimming took off 10 bases at V and 8 bases at J, with 17 bases between the two ends. There are 13 residues in the CDR3. CDR1 and CDR2 (germline): MNHEY, SMNVEV (reference sequence). The CDR3 loop is CATRGQEREKLFF. In DNA form, the CDR3 reads TGTGCCACCCGGGGGCAGGAAAGGGAAAAACTGTTTTTT.

The chain carries TRBV7-9 and TRBJ2-4, with D possibly TRBD2 on 5 matching bases. The CDR3 is 18 amino acids. Deletions cut 5 bases from V and 1 base from J, with 21 bases between. Germline V gene lookup returns CDR1 SEHNR and CDR2 FQNEAQ (reference sequence). CDR3 loop: CASSGGTRTRGAKNIQYF. The CDR3 region has the DNA TGTGCCAGCAGCGGCGGCACCCGGACCCGCGGGGCCAAAAACATTCAGTACTTC. Full variable domain (outside the CDR3, taken from reference TRBV7-9 and TRBJ2-4): DTGVSQNPRHKITKRGQNVTFRCDPISEHNRLYWYRQTLGQGPEFLTYFQNEAQLEKSRLLSDRFSAERPKGSFSTLEIQRTEQGDSAMYLCASSGGTRTRGAKNIQYFGAGTRLSVL.

This clone was observed many times. V is TRBV7-9 and J is TRBJ1-6, with D perhaps matching TRBD1 (6 bases). V lost 5 bases to trimming and J lost 7 bases, with 12 bases between them. The CDR3 covers 14 residues. CDR1 SEHNR and CDR2 FQNEAQ come from the germline V gene (reference sequence). For the CDR3, the DNA is TGTGCCAGCAGCCTGGACAGTCAGAATTCACCCCTCCACTTT. Protein product: CASSLDSQNSPLHF.

The gene calls are TRBV14 and TRBJ1-3; D is undetermined. Germline V gene lookup returns CDR1 SGHDN and CDR2 FVKESK. This CDR3 comprises 16 residues. The ends were cut back, 3 bases at V and 0 bases at J, with 12 bases in the middle. The CDR3 nucleotides read TGTGCCAGCAGCCACCGTCTACAGTCCTCTGGAAACACCATATATTTT. As protein: CASSHRLQSSGNTIYF.

The chain links TRBV24-1 to TRBJ2-3; D might be TRBD2 (5 bases). V was shortened by 5 bases and J by 6 bases, with 5 bases between the two germline ends. Germline V gives CDR1 KGHDR, CDR2 SFDVKD. This CDR3 comprises 11 residues. The CDR3 here is CATSAGDTQYF. CDR3 bases: TGTGCCACCAGTGCGGGGGATACGCAGTATTTT.

The chain couples TRBV7-8 to TRBJ1-5; maybe TRBD1 (5 bases). Trimming removed 1 base at V and 6 bases at J, with 10 bases between. The germline gives CDR1 SGHVS, CDR2 FQNEAQ. CDR3 length: 14 amino acids. CDR3 DNA: TGTGCCAGCAGCTTAGGGCAGGGAAGTCAGCCCCAGCATTTT. Protein sequence: CASSLGQGSQPQHF.